This T cell receptor beta chain stems from a study of technical replicates of blood from a handful of donors. This CDR3 is built from 13 residues. Per germline, CDR1 MNHEY and CDR2 SMNVEV (reference sequence). V lost 6 bases to trimming and J lost 5 bases, with 13 bases between them. This clone appeared a single time. The assay was immunoSEQ multiplex PCR, and TCRdb's table has in-frame clones only and misses some. The sample includes about 50,000 clones, over 90% of them seen just once. The chain is built from TRBV27 and TRBJ2-5, with a possible D match to TRBD2 (5 bases). The sample comprised PBMCs. This TCR was sampled from a human donor in good health. Some clones in this sample may be carry-over from other donors' samples. The CDR3: CASSRIAMETQYF. CDR3 in DNA: TGTGCCAGCAGCAGGATAGCGATGGAGACCCAGTACTTC.